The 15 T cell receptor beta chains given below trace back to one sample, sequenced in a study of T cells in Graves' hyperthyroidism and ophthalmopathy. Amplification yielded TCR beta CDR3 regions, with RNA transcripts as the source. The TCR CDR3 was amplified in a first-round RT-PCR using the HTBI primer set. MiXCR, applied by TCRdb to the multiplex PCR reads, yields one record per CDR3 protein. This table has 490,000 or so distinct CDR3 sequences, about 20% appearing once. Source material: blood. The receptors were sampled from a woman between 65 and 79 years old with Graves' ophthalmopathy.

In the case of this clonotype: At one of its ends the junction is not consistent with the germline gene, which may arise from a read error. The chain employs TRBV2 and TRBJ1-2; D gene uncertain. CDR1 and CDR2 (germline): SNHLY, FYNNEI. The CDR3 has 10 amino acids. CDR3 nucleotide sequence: TGTACCAGCGAAACTACGATCAACACCTTC. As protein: CTSETTINTF. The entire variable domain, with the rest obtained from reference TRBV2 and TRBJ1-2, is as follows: EPEVTQTPSHQVTQMGQEVILRCVPISNHLYFYWYRQILGQKVEFLVSFYNNEISEKSEIFDDQFSVERPDGSNFTLKIRSTKLEDSAMYFCTSETTINTFGSGTRLTVV.

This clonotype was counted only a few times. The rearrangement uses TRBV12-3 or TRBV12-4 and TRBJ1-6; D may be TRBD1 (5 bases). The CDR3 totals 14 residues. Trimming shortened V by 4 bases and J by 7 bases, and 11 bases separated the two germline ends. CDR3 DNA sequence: TGTGCCAGCAGTTCGGGACGGTCAAATTCACCCCTCCACTTT. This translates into CASSSGRSNSPLHF.

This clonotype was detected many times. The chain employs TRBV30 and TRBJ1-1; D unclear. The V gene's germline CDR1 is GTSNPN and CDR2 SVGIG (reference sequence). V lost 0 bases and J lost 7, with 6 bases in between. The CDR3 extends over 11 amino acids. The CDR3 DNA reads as TGTGCCTGGAGTGTATACAGTGAAGCTTTCTTT. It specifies CAWSVYSEAFF.

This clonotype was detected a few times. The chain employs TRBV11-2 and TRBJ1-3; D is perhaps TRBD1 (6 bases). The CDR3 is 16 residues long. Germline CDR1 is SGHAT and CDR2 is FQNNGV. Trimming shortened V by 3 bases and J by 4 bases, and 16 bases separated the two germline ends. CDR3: CASSLGGRTRGNTIYF. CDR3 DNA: TGTGCCAGCAGCTTGGGGGGGCGAACGCGAGGAAACACCATATATTTT.

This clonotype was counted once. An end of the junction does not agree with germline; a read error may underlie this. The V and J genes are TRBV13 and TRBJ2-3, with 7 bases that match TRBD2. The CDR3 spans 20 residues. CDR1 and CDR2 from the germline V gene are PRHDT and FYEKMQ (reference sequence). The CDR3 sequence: CASSQFRFASGAEGTDTQYF. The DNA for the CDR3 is TGCGCCAGCAGCCAATTTCGGTTTGCTAGCGGAGCGGAGGGCACAGATACGCAGTATTTT.

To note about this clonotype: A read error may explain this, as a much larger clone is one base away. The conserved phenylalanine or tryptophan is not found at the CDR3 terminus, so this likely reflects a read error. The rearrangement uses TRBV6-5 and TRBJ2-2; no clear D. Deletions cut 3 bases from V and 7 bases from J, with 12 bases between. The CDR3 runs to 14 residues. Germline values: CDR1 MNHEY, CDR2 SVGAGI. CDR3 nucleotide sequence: TGTGCCAGCAGTTATTTAGGGTTTGACGGGGAGCTGTTTCTT. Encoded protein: CASSYLGFDGELFL.

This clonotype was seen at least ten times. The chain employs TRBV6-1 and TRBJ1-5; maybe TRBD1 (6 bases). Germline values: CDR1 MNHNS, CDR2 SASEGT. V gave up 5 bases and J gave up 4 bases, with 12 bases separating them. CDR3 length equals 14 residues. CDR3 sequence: CASSRGRRNQPQHF. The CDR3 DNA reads TGTGCCAGCAGTCGGGGGCGTCGGAATCAGCCCCAGCATTTT.

CDR3 sequence reads: CASSDRRGTPAYEQYF. The CDR3 DNA reads TGTGCCAGCAGCGACCGGCGAGGGACGCCAGCGTACGAGCAGTACTTC. The V and J genes are TRBV7-9 and TRBJ2-7; D tentatively reads TRBD1 or TRBD2 (5 bases each). The CDR3 runs 16 residues. Germline V gene lookup returns CDR1 SEHNR and CDR2 FQNEAQ (reference sequence). Trimming left V 5 bases short and J 4 bases short, with 21 bases between.

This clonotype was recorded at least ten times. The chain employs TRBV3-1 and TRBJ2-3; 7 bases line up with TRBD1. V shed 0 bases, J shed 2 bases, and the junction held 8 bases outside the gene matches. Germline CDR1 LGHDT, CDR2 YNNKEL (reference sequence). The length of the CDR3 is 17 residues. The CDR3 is CASSQDLATGVTDTQYF. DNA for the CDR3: TGTGCCAGCAGCCAAGACCTCGCAACAGGGGTCACAGATACGCAGTATTTT.

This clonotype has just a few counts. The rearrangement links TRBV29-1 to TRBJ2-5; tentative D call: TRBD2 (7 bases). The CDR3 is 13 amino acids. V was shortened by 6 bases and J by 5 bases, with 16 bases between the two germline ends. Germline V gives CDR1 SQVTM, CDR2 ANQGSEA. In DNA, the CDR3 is TGCAGCGTCGCGAGGAGGGGGGGGGAGACCCAGTACTTC. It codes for CSVARRGGETQYF.

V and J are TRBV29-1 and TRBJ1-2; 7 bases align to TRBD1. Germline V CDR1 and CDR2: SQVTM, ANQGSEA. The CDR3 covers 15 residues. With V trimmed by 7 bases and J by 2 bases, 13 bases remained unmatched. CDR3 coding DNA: TGCAGCGCCCTGGCCACAGGGGTATCCAACTATGGCTACACCTTC. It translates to CSALATGVSNYGYTF.

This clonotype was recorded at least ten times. The CDR3: CASSLGTGADTQYF. In DNA, the CDR3 is TGTGCCAGCAGCCTCGGGACAGGGGCAGATACGCAGTATTTT. The chain is built from TRBV7-8 and TRBJ2-3; 10 bases are a match to TRBD1. This CDR3 is 14 amino acids long. CDR1 is SGHVS and CDR2 is FQNEAQ in the germline V gene. Germline trimming cut 5 bases from V and 4 bases from J; bases unmatched to any gene: 3.

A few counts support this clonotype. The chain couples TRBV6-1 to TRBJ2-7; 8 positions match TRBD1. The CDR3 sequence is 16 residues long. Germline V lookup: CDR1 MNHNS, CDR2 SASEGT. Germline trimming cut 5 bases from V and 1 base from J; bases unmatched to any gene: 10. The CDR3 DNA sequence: TGTGCCAGCAGTTCCCTGACAGGGGCGTCATCCTACGAGCAGTACTTC. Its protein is CASSSLTGASSYEQYF.

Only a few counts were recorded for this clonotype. The CDR3 protein is CSSGTGSNQPQHF. The DNA of the CDR3 is TGCAGTTCCGGGACAGGGAGCAATCAGCCCCAGCATTTT. This sequence joins TRBV20-1 and TRBJ1-5; 9 bases are shared with TRBD1. Germline CDR1 and CDR2: DFQATT and SNEGSKA (reference sequence). With 8 bases clipped from V and 1 base from J, the junction kept 3 bases outside the gene matches. This CDR3 is 13 amino acids long.

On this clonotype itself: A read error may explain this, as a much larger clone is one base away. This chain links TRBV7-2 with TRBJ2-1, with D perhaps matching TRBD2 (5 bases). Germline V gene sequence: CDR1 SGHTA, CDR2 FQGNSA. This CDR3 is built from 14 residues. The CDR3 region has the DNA TGTGCCGGCAGCCCGCGCTCACTAGTGGTTGAGCAGTTCTTC. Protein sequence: CAGSPRSLVVEQFF.